A selection of T cell receptor beta chains follows, all from one sample in a study of cytomegalovirus exposure and HLA in healthy donors. Clones were sequenced by immunoSEQ multiplex PCR, and TCRdb holds only the in-frame ones, with some missing. This sample has 200,000 or so clones, with 82% found just once. Sequenced: PBMCs. These receptors were obtained from a woman aged 45 to 65 in good health and CMV-seropositive. Each CDR3 is given with its conserved first and last residue. D genes are given only for firm matches. Clone size is stated in some rows and not others, as once, few, many or a class when expanded.

v_gene,j_gene,d_gene,abundance,CDR3aa,CDR3nt
TRBV19,TRBJ2-6,.,.,CASSNGTRPGANVLTF,TGTGCCAGTAGCAACGGGACTCGCCCTGGGGCCAACGTCCTGACTTTC
TRBV5-6,TRBJ1-2,.,few,CASSLFALGGASGYTF,TGTGCCAGCAGCTTGTTTGCGCTGGGCGGGGCTAGCGGCTACACCTTC
TRBV5-4,TRBJ1-2,TRBD1,.,CASSTWTGDYGYTF,TGTGCCAGCAGCACCTGGACAGGGGACTATGGCTACACCTTC
TRBV7-9,TRBJ1-3,.,.,CASSLTGSGNTIYF,TGTGCCAGCAGCTTAACGGGCTCTGGAAACACCATATATTTT
TRBV5-1,TRBJ2-3,TRBD2,.,CASSYPGLAGGLYTVDTQYF,TGCGCCAGCAGTTATCCCGGACTAGCGGGAGGGCTCTACACGGTCGATACGCAGTATTTT
TRBV2,TRBJ2-7,TRBD2,.,CASSHAGTSSYEQYF,TGTGCCAGCAGCCATGCCGGGACTAGCTCCTACGAGCAGTACTTC
TRBV7-9,TRBJ2-7,.,.,CSSSGSYEQYF,TGTTCCAGCTCGGGCTCCTACGAGCAGTACTTC
TRBV10-2,TRBJ1-1,TRBD1,.,CASSEVRGTEAFF,TGCGCCAGCAGTGAGGTCAGGGGGACTGAAGCTTTCTTT
TRBV10-3,TRBJ2-2,.,few,CAISERQAASAGELFF,TGTGCCATCAGCGAGAGACAAGCGGCCAGCGCCGGGGAGCTGTTTTTT
TRBV7-8,TRBJ1-2,.,.,CASSLDRTGLRDYGYTF,TGTGCCAGCAGCTTAGACAGAACAGGGTTAAGGGACTATGGCTACACCTTC
TRBV7-9,TRBJ2-7,TRBD1,.,CASSHRTAGGGQYF,TGTGCCAGCAGCCACCGGACTGCAGGGGGCGGGCAGTACTTC
TRBV21-1,TRBJ2-7,.,.,CASILVRVPDCRDYEQYF,TGTGCCAGCATCCTCGTGAGAGTCCCCGATTGCCGAGACTACGAGCAGTACTTC
TRBV21-1,TRBJ2-1,.,.,CASRQSGVWTSGRYNEQFF,TGTGCCAGCAGACAAAGTGGTGTATGGACTAGCGGGAGGTACAATGAGCAGTTCTTC
TRBV18,TRBJ2-5,.,.,CASSPQDIQETQYF,TGTGCCAGCTCACCACAGGACATCCAAGAGACCCAGTACTTC
TRBV18,TRBJ1-2,TRBD1,.,CASSPGTELRTYGYTF,TGTGCCAGCTCACCAGGGACAGAACTGAGGACCTATGGCTACACCTTC
TRBV4-2,TRBJ2-3,TRBD2,.,CASSQDPLAGPTDTQYF,TGTGCCAGCAGCCAAGATCCTCTAGCGGGGCCCACAGATACGCAGTATTTT
TRBV7-2,TRBJ2-1,TRBD1,.,CASSLRQGSYFNEQFF,TGTGCCAGCAGCTTAAGACAGGGGTCGTACTTCAATGAGCAGTTCTTC
TRBV20-1,TRBJ1-2,.,few,CSAGREGGYTF,TGCAGTGCTGGGCGCGAGGGCGGCTACACCTTC
TRBV2,TRBJ2-5,.,.,CASSEALLGASQETQYF,TGTGCCAGCAGTGAAGCGCTTCTGGGGGCATCACAAGAGACCCAGTACTTC
TRBV29-1,TRBJ1-5,TRBD1,.,CSAAEGAGQPQHF,TGCAGCGCGGCAGAGGGGGCAGGTCAGCCCCAGCATTTT
TRBV27,TRBJ2-3,TRBD2,few,CASKGRAPTDTQYF,TGTGCCAGCAAAGGGAGGGCGCCCACAGATACGCAGTATTTT
TRBV30,TRBJ2-7,TRBD2,.,CALAGRWNEQYF,TGTGCCTTAGCGGGAAGGTGGAACGAGCAGTACTTC
TRBV5-1,TRBJ1-6,.,few,CASSPRVAEPLHF,TGCGCCAGCAGCCCCCGGGTCGCGGAGCCCCTCCACTTT
TRBV13,TRBJ2-7,TRBD2,.,CASSLGLAGGAYEQYF,TGTGCCAGCAGCCTGGGACTAGCGGGAGGGGCCTACGAGCAGTACTTC
TRBV30,TRBJ2-2,.,.,CAWSVAVNTGELFF,TGTGCCTGGAGTGTGGCTGTGAACACCGGGGAGCTGTTTTTT
TRBV19,TRBJ2-3,.,.,CASSTSGGFGDTQYF,TGTGCCAGTAGTACCTCCGGAGGGTTTGGGGATACGCAGTATTTT
TRBV5-4,TRBJ2-2,.,.,CASSLESRDTGELFF,TGTGCCAGCAGCTTAGAATCCAGGGACACCGGGGAGCTGTTTTTT
TRBV10-1,TRBJ1-1,TRBD1,.,CASSPGQMNTEAFF,TGCGCCAGCAGTCCGGGACAGATGAACACTGAAGCTTTCTTT
TRBV30,TRBJ2-1,.,.,CAWSGGSYNEQFF,TGTGCCTGGAGTGGCGGGTCCTACAATGAGCAGTTCTTC
TRBV5-1,TRBJ2-3,.,.,CASSPLGRIFTDTQYF,TGCGCCAGCAGCCCCCTAGGTAGGATCTTCACAGATACGCAGTATTTT
TRBV27,TRBJ1-1,TRBD1,.,CASLNRGQNTEAFF,TGTGCCAGCCTTAACAGGGGGCAGAACACTGAAGCTTTCTTT
TRBV10-3,TRBJ2-4,.,.,CAISDVEGNIQYF,TGTGCCATCAGTGATGTGGAGGGAAACATTCAGTACTTC
TRBV20-1,TRBJ2-7,.,.,CSARESYEQYF,TGCAGTGCTAGAGAATCCTACGAGCAGTACTTC
TRBV5-1,TRBJ2-3,.,.,CASSPPGASTDTQYF,TGCGCCAGCAGCCCACCGGGAGCAAGCACAGATACGCAGTATTTT
TRBV2,TRBJ2-7,TRBD1,.,CASKRQGTFGEQYF,TGTGCCAGTAAAAGACAGGGGACGTTTGGCGAGCAGTACTTC